This T cell receptor (beta chain) was captured by sequencing in a study of blood T cell repertoires in COVID-19. Study information: Researchers got acute and convalescent COVID-19 samples from the United States, Italy and Spain.

Germline V gene lookup returns CDR1 MNHEY and CDR2 SVGAGI. This CDR3 is built from 15 residues. The V and J ends lost 5 bases and 4 bases, in that order; junction bases with no gene match: 6. As handled by the study authors: Estimation of nucleated cell counts was performed using reference gene primer amplification. The data were produced by immunoSEQ multiplex PCR, yet TCRdb's version contains in-frame clones alone and is incomplete. That table is the source of V, J and clone size, and D and trimming were worked out from the DNA. This table holds 100,000 to 150,000 clones, about 90% found once. This TCR was recovered from a woman aged 60-75 years with acute or convalescent COVID-19. The chain carries TRBV6-5 and TRBJ1-1; 11 bases align to TRBD1. Sequenced input: peripheral blood. CDR3 DNA sequence: TGTGCCAGCAGTCCGGGGACAGGGGGTGCCACTGAAGCTTTCTTT. It codes for CASSPGTGGATEAFF.